This TCR beta chain appears in the sequencing data of a study of blood T cell repertoires in COVID-19. Study-wide background: From the United States, Italy and Spain came samples of acute and convalescent COVID-19.

Trimming took 1 base from V and 8 from J; bases not matched to a gene: 6. CDR1 and CDR2 from the germline V gene are SGHVS and FNYEAQ. CDR3 length: 15 amino acids. Under the authors' procedure: It was from reference gene primer amplification that nucleated cell counts were estimated. Using immunoSEQ multiplex PCR, the repertoire was profiled, and TCRdb retains in-frame clones only, with some absent. The V and J calls and the clone size are those of that table, but D and trimming were determined from the DNA. Among around 700,000 clones listed, just under 90% were seen once. This chain connects TRBV7-6 to TRBJ2-1, with 9 bases fitting TRBD2. This TCR came from a woman younger than 30 with acute or convalescent COVID-19. Material for sequencing was peripheral blood. The CDR3 DNA sequence: TGTGCCAGCAGCTTAGGCGGGGGGGCGATAGATGAGCAGTTCTTC. This gives the protein CASSLGGGAIDEQFF.